These 12 T cell receptor beta chains came from one sample sequenced in a study of blood T cell repertoires in COVID-19. The data were produced by immunoSEQ multiplex PCR, yet TCRdb's version contains in-frame clones alone and is incomplete. Of about 260,000 clones listed, 80% to 90% are singletons. Sequencing was done on a sample of peripheral blood. These receptors came from a woman between 65 and 79 years old with COVID-19, enrolled during active disease.

The CDR3 DNA reads as TGCGCCAGCAGCCCTGGACAGGGCTTACGGCAGTACTTC. Residues: CASSPGQGLRQYF. The rearrangement links TRBV5-1 to TRBJ2-7; 8 positions match TRBD1. J gave up 9 bases and V 4 bases, and 9 bases lay outside the gene matches. The length of the CDR3 is 13 residues. CDR1 is SGHRS, CDR2 YFSETQ, per germline.

This rearrangement joins TRBV28 to TRBJ1-5, with D unclear. Trimming took 4 bases from V and 2 from J, leaving 9 bases between them. Germline-derived CDR1 and CDR2 are MDHEN and SYDVKM. The CDR3 runs 14 residues. The CDR3 spells CASSSSSGNQPQHF. The CDR3 DNA reads as TGTGCCAGCAGTTCCTCCTCCGGCAATCAGCCCCAGCATTTT.

The chain combines TRBV28 with TRBJ1-5; 7 bases agree with TRBD1. V dropped 6 bases and J dropped 0; count of bases not matched to a gene: 14. Germline V gene sequence: CDR1 MDHEN, CDR2 SYDVKM. The CDR3 contains 18 residues. CDR3 in DNA: TGTGCCAGCAGACCCAACCAGGGGGTTCATTATAGCAATCAGCCCCAGCATTTT. It specifies CASRPNQGVHYSNQPQHF.

CDR3 protein: CASSLSVGQGAYEQYF. The CDR3 DNA reads TGTGCCAGCTCACTCTCTGTGGGACAGGGGGCCTACGAGCAGTACTTC. The genes are TRBV18 and TRBJ2-7; 11 bases agree with TRBD1. The junction had 7 bases not matched to a gene; V was cut back by 4 bases and J by 2 bases. The CDR3 extends over 16 amino acids. Germline lookup yields CDR1 KGHSH and CDR2 LQKENI.

In nucleotides, the CDR3 is TGTGCCTGGGGCCTCGCAGGACTCAATCAGCCCCAGCATTTT. Translated: CAWGLAGLNQPQHF. This rearrangement joins TRBV30 to TRBJ1-5; no clear D gene. Germline CDR1 reads GTSNPN; CDR2 reads SVGIG (reference sequence). This CDR3 contains 14 residues. The V end was cut by 5 bases, the J end by 3 bases, with 14 bases between.

There are a few counts of this clone. V and J are TRBV5-1 and TRBJ2-5, with 7 bases matching TRBD1. The CDR3 consists of 14 residues. With 5 bases clipped from V and 1 base from J, the junction kept 5 bases outside the gene matches. Germline V lookup: CDR1 SGHRS, CDR2 YFSETQ. CDR3 nucleotides: TGCGCCAGCAGAGAGGGACAGACCCAAGAGACCCAGTACTTC. It yields the protein CASREGQTQETQYF.

This clone was seen a few times. V is TRBV28 and J is TRBJ2-7; D perhaps matches TRBD2 (6 bases). In germline, CDR1 is MDHEN, CDR2 SYDVKM. The CDR3 loop spans 15 amino acids. V was pared by 2 bases and J by 6 bases, with 17 bases between. CDR3 in amino acids: CASSLIGGARGEQYF. DNA of the CDR3: TGTGCCAGCAGTTTAATCGGGGGAGCTCGCGGCGAGCAGTACTTC.

This sequence joins TRBV2 and TRBJ1-2; D is unclear. V was cut by 2 bases and J by 4 bases, with 8 bases left in between. CDR1 SNHLY and CDR2 FYNNEI come from the germline V gene. The CDR3 consists of 13 residues. CDR3 protein: CASSERGSYGYTF. The CDR3 DNA follows: TGTGCCAGCAGTGAACGGGGAAGCTATGGCTACACCTTC.

The chain recombines TRBV18 with TRBJ1-6; 7 nucleotides agree with TRBD1. Per germline, CDR1 KGHSH and CDR2 LQKENI. After removal of 5 bases from V and 10 bases from J, the junction contained 8 bases not matched to a gene. The CDR3 has 14 amino acids. The CDR3 nucleotides read TGTGCCAGCTCATTCGGGCAGGGGGAATCACCCCTCCACTTT. This encodes CASSFGQGESPLHF. Full variable domain (remainder filled in from reference TRBV18 and TRBJ1-6): NAGVMQNPRHLVRRRGQEARLRCSPMKGHSHVYWYRQLPEEGLKFMVYLQKENIIDESGMPKERFSAEFPKEGPSILRIQQVVRGDSAAYFCASSFGQGESPLHFGNGTRLTVT.

V gene TRBV14 combines with J gene TRBJ2-7; 8 positions agree with TRBD2. V gave up 4 bases and J gave up 7 bases; unmatched junction bases: 6. This CDR3 has 13 amino acids. Germline CDR1 is SGHDN and CDR2 is FVKESK. Here the CDR3 DNA reads TGTGCCAGCAGCCTCGGGACTAGAGGTGAGCAGTACTTC. Amino acid sequence: CASSLGTRGEQYF.

J is TRBJ1-2 and V is TRBV19, with a possible D match to TRBD1 (5 bases). Germline V CDR1 and CDR2: LNHDA, SQIVND (reference sequence). Trimming shortened V by 7 bases and J by 4 bases, and 19 bases separated the two germline ends. The CDR3 is 15 amino acids. As DNA, the CDR3 is TGTGCCAGTAACCTAATGGGACTGTGGGGCTATGGCTACACCTTC. Its translation: CASNLMGLWGYGYTF.

This clone has more than one count but fewer than ten. J is TRBJ1-4 and V is TRBV30; D gene uncertain. Per the germline V gene, CDR1 is GTSNPN and CDR2 is SVGIG (reference sequence). V gave up 0 bases and J gave up 7 bases, with 12 bases separating them. CDR3 length: 14 residues. Here the CDR3 reads CAWSVRGPGEKLFF. CDR3 coding DNA: TGTGCCTGGAGTGTTCGAGGGCCCGGTGAAAAACTGTTTTTT.